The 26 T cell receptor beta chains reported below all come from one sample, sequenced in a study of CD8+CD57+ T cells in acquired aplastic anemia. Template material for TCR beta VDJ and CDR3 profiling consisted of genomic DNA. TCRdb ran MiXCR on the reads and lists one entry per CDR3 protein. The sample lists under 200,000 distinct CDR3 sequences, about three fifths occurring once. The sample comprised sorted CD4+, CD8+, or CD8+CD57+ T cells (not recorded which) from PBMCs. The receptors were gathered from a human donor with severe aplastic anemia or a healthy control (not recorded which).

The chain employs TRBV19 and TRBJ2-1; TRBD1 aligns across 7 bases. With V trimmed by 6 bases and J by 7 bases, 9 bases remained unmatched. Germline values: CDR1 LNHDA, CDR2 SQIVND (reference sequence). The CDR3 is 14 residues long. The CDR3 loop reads CASSVGQVGNEQFF. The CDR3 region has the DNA TGTGCCAGTAGCGTAGGACAGGTCGGGAATGAGCAGTTCTTC. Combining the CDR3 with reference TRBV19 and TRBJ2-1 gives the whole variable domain DGGITQSPKYLFRKEGQNVTLSCEQNLNHDAMYWYRQDPGQGLRLIYYSQIVNDFQKGDIAEGYSVSREKKESFPLTVTSAQKNPTAFYLCASSVGQVGNEQFFGPGTRLTVL.

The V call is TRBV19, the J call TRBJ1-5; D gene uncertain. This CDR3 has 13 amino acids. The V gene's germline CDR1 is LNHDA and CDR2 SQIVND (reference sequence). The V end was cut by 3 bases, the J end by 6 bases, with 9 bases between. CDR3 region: CASSIGVGQPQHF. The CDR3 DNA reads TGTGCCAGTAGTATCGGTGTTGGTCAGCCCCAGCATTTT.

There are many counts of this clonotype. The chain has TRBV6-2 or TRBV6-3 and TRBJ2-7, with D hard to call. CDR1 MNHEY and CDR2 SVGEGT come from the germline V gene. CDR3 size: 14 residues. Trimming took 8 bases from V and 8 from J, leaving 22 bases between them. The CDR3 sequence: CASSSSSLTSQQYF. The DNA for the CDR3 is TGTGCCAGCTCCTCTTCCTCCCTGACGTCCCAGCAGTACTTC.

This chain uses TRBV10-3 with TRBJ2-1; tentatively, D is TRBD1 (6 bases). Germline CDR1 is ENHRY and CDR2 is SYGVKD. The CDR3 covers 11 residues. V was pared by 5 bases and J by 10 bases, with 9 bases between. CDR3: CAISPGQEQFF. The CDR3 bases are TGTGCCATCAGTCCGGGACAAGAGCAGTTCTTC.

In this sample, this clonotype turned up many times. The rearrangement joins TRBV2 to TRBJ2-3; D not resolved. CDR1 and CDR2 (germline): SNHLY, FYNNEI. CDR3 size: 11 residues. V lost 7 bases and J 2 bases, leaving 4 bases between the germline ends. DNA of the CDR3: TGTGCCAGCACGGACACAGATACGCAGTATTTT. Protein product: CASTDTDTQYF.

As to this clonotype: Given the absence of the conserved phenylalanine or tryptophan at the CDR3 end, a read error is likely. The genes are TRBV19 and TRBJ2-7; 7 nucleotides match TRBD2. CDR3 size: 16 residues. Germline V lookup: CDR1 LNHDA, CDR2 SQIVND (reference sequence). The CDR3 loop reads CASSTPRQTSSCEQYL. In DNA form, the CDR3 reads TGTGCCAGTAGTACACCGAGACAGACTAGCTCCTGCGAGCAGTACCTC.

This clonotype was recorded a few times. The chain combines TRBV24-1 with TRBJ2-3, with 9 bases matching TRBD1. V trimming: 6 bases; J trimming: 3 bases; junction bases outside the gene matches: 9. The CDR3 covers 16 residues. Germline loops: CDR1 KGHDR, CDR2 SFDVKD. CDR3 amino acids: CATSKSGQGRTDTQYF. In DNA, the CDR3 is TGTGCCACCAGTAAATCCGGACAGGGGCGGACAGATACGCAGTATTTT.

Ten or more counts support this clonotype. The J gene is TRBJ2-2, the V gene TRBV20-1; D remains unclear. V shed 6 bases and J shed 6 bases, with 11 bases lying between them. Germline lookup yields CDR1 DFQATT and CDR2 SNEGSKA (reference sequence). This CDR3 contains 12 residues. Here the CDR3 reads CSASIGPGELFF. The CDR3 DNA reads TGCAGTGCAAGCATCGGGCCCGGGGAGCTGTTTTTT.

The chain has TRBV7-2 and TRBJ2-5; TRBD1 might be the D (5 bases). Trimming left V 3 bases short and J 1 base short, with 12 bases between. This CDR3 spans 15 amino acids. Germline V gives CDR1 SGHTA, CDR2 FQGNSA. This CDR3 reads CASSFAGFFQETQYF. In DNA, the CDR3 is TGTGCCAGCAGCTTCGCAGGGTTCTTCCAAGAGACCCAGTACTTC. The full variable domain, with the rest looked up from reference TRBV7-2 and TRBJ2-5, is GAGVSQSPSNKVTEKGKDVELRCDPISGHTALYWYRQSLGQGLEFLIYFQGNSAPDKSGLPSDRFSAERTGGSVSTLTIQRTQQEDSAVYLCASSFAGFFQETQYFGPGTRLLVL.

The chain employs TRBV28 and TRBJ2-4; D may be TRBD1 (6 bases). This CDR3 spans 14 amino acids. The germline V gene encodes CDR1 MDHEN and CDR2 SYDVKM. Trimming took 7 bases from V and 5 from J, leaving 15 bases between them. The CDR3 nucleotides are TGTGCCAGCACTCCAACGACAGGCGAAAACATTCAGTACTTC. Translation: CASTPTTGENIQYF.

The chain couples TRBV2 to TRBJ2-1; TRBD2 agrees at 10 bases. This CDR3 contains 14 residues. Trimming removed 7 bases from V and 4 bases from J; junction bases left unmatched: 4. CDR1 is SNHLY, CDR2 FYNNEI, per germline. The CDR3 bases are TGTGCCAGCAAATTTAGCGGGGGGTACAATGAGCAGTTCTTC. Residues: CASKFSGGYNEQFF.

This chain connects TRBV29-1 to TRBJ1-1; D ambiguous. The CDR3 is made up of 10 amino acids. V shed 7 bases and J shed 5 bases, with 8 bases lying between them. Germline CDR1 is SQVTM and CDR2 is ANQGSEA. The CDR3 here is CSAIVTEAFF. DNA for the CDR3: TGCAGCGCCATAGTAACTGAAGCTTTCTTT.

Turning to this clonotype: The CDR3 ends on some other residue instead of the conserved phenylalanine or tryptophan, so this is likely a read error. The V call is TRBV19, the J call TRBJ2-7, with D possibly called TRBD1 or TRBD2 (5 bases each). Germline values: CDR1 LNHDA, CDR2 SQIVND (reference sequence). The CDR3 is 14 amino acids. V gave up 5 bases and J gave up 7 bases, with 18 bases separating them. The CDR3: CASSVGEGPGEQYS. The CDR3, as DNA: TGTGCCAGTAGTGTAGGAGAGGGGCCGGGGGAGCAGTACTCC.

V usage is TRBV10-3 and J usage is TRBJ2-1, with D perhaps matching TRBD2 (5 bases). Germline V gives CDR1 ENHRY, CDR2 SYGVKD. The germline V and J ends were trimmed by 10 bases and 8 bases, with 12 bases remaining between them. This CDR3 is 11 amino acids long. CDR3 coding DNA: TGTGCCAGTGTCGGGGTCGATGAGCAGTTCTTC. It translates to CASVGVDEQFF.

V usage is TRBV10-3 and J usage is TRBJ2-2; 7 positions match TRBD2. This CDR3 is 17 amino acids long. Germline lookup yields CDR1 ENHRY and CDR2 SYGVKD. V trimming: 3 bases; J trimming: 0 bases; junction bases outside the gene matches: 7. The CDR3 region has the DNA TGTGCCATCAGTGATATTGCTAGCGGTACGAACACCGGGGAGCTGTTTTTT. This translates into CAISDIASGTNTGELFF.

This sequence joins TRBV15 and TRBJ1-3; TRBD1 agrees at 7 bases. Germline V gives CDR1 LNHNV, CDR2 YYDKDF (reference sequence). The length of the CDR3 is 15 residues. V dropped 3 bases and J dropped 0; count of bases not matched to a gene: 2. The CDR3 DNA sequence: TGTGCCACCAGCAGTGACAGGGTCTCTGGAAACACCATATATTTT. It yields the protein CATSSDRVSGNTIYF.

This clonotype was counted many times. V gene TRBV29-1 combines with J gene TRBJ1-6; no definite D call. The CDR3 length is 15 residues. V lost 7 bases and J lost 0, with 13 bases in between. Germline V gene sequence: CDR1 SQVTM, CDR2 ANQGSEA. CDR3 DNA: TGCAGCGCCCCCCGAGGGAGCTCCTATAATTCACCCCTCCACTTT. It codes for CSAPRGSSYNSPLHF. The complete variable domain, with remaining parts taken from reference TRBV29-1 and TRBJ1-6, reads SAVISQKPSRDICQRGTSLTIQCQVDSQVTMMFWYRQQPGQSLTLIATANQGSEATYESGFVIDKFPISRPNLTFSTLTVSNMSPEDSSIYLCSAPRGSSYNSPLHFGNGTRLTVT.

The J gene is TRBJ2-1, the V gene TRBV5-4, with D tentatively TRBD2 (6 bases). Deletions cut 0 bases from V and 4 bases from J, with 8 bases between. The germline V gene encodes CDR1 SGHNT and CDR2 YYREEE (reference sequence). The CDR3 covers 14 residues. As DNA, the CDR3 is TGTGCCAGCAGCTTGGGACTAGAGTACAATGAGCAGTTCTTC. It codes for CASSLGLEYNEQFF.

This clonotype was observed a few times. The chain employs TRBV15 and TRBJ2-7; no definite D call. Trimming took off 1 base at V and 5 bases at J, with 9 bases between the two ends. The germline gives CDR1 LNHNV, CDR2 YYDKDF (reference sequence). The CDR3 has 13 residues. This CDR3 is CATSRALRHEQYF. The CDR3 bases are TGTGCCACCAGCAGAGCACTGCGGCACGAGCAGTACTTC. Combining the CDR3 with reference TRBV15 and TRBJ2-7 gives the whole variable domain DAMVIQNPRYQVTQFGKPVTLSCSQTLNHNVMYWYQQKSSQAPKLLFHYYDKDFNNEADTPDNFQSRRPNTSFCFLDIRSPGLGDTAMYLCATSRALRHEQYFGPGTRLTVT.

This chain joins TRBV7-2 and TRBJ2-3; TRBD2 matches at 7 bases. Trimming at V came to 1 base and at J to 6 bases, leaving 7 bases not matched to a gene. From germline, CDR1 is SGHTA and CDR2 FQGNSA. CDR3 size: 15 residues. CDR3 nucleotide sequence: TGTGCCAGCAGCTTAGTGGGGAGGGCCCTTGATACGCAGTATTTT. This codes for CASSLVGRALDTQYF.

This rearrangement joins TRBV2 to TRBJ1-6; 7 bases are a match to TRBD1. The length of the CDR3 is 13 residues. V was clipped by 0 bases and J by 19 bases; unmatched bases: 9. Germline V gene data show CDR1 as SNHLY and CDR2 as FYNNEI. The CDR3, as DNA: TGTGCCAGCAGTGAAGCGGGTGTGGGACAGTCTCACTTT. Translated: CASSEAGVGQSHF.

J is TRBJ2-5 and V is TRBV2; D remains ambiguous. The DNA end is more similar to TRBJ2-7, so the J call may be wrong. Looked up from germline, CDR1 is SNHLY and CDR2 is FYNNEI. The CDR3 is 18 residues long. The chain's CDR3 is CASTRSSVWIDSSYEQYF. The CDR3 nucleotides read TGTGCCAGCACACGAAGTTCGGTTTGGATAGATTCCTCCTACGAGCAGTACTTC.

CDR3 amino acids: CSAKGQVGNQPQHF. The CDR3 DNA sequence: TGCAGTGCTAAAGGACAGGTCGGGAATCAGCCCCAGCATTTT. The J gene is TRBJ1-5, the V gene TRBV20-1, with TRBD1 identical over 7 bases. The V gene's germline CDR1 is DFQATT and CDR2 SNEGSKA (reference sequence). The CDR3 runs 14 residues. Unmatched junction bases numbered 7, after V lost 4 bases and J lost 4 bases.

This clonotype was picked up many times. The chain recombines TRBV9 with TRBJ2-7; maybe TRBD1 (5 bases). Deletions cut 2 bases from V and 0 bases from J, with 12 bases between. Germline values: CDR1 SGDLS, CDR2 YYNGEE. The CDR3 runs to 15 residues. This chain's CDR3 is CASSVAGGASYEQYF. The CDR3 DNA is TGTGCCAGCAGCGTGGCAGGTGGGGCCTCCTACGAGCAGTACTTC. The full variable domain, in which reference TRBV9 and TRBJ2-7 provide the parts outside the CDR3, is DSGVTQTPKHLITATGQRVTLRCSPRSGDLSVYWYQQSLDQGLQFLIQYYNGEERAKGNILERFSAQQFPDLHSELNLSSLELGDSALYFCASSVAGGASYEQYFGPGTRLTVT.

CDR3 bases: TGTGCCAGCAATGACTGGGGCTACACCGGGGAGCTGTTTTTT. Residues: CASNDWGYTGELFF. The gene calls are TRBV6-6 and TRBJ2-2; D is possibly TRBD1 (5 bases). The CDR3 runs 14 residues. Germline CDR1 MNHNY, CDR2 SVGAGI (reference sequence). Trimming stripped 7 bases from V and 3 bases from J, with 12 bases between.

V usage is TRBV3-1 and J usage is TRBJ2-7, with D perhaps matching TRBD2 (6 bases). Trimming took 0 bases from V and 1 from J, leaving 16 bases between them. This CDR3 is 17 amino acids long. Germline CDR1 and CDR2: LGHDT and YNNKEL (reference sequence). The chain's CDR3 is CASSQDLTGVWSYEQYF. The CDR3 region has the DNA TGTGCCAGCAGCCAAGATCTAACGGGAGTATGGTCCTACGAGCAGTACTTC.